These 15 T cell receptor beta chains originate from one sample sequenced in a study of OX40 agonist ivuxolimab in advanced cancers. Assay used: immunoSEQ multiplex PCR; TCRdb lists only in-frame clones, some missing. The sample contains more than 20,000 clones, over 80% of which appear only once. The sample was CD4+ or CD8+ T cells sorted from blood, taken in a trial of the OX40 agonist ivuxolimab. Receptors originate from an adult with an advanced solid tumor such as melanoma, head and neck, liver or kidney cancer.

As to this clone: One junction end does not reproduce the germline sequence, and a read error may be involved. CDR3 loop: CASSPLPASGSPDF. The DNA of the CDR3 is TGTGCCAGCAGCCCATTACCGGCTAGCGGGAGCCCGGATTTT. This rearrangement joins TRBV11-2 to TRBJ2-3; 10 bases line up with TRBD2. Germline V gene sequence: CDR1 SGHAT, CDR2 FQNNGV. The CDR3 has 14 residues.

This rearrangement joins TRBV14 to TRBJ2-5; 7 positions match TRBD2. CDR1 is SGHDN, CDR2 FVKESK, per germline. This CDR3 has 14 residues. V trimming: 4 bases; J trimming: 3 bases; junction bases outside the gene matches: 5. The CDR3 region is CASSPRRGEETQYF. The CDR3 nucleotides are TGTGCCAGCAGCCCGCGCCGGGGGGAAGAGACCCAGTACTTC.

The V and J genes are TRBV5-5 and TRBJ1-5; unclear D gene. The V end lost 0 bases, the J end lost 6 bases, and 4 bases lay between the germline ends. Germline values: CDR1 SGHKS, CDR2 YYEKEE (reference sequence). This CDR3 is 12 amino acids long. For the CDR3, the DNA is TGTGCCAGCAGCTTGGAGGGTCAGCCCCAGCATTTT. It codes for CASSLEGQPQHF.

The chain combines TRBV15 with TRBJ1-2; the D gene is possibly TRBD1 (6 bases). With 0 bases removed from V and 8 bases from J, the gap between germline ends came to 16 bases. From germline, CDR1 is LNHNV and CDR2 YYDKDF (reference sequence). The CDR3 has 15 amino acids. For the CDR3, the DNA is TGTGCCACCAGCAGAGATCGGGGGCAAGAAAAAGGCTACACCTTC. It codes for CATSRDRGQEKGYTF.

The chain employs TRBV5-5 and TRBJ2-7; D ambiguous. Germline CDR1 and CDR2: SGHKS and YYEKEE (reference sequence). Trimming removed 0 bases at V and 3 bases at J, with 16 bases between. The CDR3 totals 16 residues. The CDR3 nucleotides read TGTGCCAGCAGCTTGGACAAGGGCAACCAGGTCTACGAGCAGTACTTC. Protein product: CASSLDKGNQVYEQYF.

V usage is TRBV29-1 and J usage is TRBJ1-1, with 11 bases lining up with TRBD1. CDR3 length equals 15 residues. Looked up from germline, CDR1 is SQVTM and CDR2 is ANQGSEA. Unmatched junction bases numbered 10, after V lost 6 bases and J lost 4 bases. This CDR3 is CSVTSDRGRGTEAFF. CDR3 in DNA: TGCAGCGTCACATCGGACAGGGGGCGCGGCACTGAAGCTTTCTTT.

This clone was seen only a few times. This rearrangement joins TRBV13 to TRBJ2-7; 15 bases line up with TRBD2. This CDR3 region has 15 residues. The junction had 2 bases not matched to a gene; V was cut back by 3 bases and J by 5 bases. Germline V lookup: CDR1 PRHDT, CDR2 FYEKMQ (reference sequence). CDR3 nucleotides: TGTGCCAGCAGCTTCGGGACTAGCGGGGGGAACGAGCAGTACTTC. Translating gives CASSFGTSGGNEQYF.

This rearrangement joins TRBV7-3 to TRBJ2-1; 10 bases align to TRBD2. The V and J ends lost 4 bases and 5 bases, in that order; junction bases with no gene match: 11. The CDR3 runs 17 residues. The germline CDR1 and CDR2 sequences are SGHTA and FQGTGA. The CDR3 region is CASSSGLAEMGDNEQFF. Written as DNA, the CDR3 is TGTGCCAGCAGCTCCGGACTAGCGGAGATGGGGGACAATGAGCAGTTCTTC.

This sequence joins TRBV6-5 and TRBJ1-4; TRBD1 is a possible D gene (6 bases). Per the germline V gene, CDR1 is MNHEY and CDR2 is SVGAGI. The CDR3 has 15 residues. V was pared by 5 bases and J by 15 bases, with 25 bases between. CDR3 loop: CASSTKPAGARKMFF. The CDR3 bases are TGTGCCAGCAGTACCAAGCCCGCAGGGGCCCGAAAGATGTTTTTT.

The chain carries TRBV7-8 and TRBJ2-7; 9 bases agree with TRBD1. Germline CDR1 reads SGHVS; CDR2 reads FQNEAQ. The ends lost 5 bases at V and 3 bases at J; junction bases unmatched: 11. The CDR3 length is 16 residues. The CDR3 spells CASSPRQGERIYEQYF. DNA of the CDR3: TGTGCCAGCAGCCCCCGACAGGGGGAACGGATCTACGAGCAGTACTTC.

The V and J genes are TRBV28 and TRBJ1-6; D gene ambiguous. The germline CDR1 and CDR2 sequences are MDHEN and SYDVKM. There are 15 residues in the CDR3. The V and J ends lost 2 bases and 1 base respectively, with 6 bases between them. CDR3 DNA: TGTGCCAGCAGTTTACTGGGGTCCTATAATTCACCCCTCCACTTT. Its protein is CASSLLGSYNSPLHF.

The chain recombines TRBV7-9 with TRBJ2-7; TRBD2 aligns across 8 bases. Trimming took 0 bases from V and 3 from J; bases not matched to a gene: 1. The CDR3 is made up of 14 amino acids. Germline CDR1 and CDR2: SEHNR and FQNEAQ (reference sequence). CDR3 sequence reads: CASSLAGTSYEQYF. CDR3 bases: TGTGCCAGCAGCTTAGCCGGGACTAGCTACGAGCAGTACTTC. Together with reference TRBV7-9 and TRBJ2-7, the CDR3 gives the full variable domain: DTGVSQNPRHKITKRGQNVTFRCDPISEHNRLYWYRQTLGQGPEFLTYFQNEAQLEKSRLLSDRFSAERPKGSFSTLEIQRTEQGDSAMYLCASSLAGTSYEQYFGPGTRLTVT.

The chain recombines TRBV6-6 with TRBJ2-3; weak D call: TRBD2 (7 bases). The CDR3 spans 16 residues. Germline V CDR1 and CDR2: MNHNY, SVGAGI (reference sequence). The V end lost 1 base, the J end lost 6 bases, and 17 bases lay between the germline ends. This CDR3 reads CASSYYGGGRLDTQYF. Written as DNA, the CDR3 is TGTGCCAGCAGTTACTATGGGGGGGGGCGTTTGGATACGCAGTATTTT.

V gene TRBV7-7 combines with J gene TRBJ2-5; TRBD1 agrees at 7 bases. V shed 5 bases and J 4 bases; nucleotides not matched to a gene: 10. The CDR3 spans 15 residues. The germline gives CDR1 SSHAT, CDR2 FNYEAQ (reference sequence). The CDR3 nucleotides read TGTGCCAGCAGCCCCGAAAGGACAGGAGGAGAGACCCAGTACTTC. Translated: CASSPERTGGETQYF.

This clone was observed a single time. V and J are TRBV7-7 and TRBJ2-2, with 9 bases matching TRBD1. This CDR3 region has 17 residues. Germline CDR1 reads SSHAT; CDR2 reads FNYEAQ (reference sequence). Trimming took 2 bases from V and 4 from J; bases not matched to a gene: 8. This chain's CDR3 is CASSLTGTGTSTGELFF. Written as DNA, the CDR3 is TGTGCCAGCAGCTTAACGGGGACAGGGACGAGCACCGGGGAGCTGTTTTTT.